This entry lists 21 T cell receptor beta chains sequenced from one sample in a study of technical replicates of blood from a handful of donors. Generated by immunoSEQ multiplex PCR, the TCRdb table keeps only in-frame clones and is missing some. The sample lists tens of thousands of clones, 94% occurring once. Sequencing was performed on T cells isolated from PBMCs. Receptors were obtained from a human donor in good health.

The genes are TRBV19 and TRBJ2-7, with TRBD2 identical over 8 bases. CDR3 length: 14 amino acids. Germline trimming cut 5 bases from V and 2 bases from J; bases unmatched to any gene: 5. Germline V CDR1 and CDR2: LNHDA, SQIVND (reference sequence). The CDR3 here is CASSHPGLAYEQYF. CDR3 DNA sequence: TGTGCCAGTAGTCATCCGGGACTAGCCTACGAGCAGTACTTC. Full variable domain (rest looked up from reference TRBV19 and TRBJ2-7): DGGITQSPKYLFRKEGQNVTLSCEQNLNHDAMYWYRQDPGQGLRLIYYSQIVNDFQKGDIAEGYSVSREKKESFPLTVTSAQKNPTAFYLCASSHPGLAYEQYFGPGTRLTVT.

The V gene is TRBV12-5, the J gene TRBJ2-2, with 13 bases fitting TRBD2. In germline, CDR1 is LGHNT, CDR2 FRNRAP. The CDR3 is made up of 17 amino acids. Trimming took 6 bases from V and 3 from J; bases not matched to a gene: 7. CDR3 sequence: CASGDTSGRADTGELFF. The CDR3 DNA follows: TGTGCTAGTGGCGATACTAGCGGGAGGGCCGACACCGGGGAGCTGTTTTTT.

The DNA of the CDR3 is TGTGCCAGCATCGAGGGGGACGAGCAGTACTTC. It specifies CASIEGDEQYF. The chain recombines TRBV6-1 with TRBJ2-7, with TRBD1 as a possible D gene (6 bases). The V and J ends lost 7 bases and 5 bases respectively, with 9 bases between them. The germline V gene encodes CDR1 MNHNS and CDR2 SASEGT. The CDR3 is made up of 11 amino acids.

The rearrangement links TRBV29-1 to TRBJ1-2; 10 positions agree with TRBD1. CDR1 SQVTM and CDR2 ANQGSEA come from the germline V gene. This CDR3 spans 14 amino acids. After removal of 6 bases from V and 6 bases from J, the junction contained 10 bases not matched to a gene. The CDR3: CSVDQSGTGDGYTF. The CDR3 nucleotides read TGCAGCGTCGACCAGTCAGGGACAGGGGATGGCTACACCTTC.

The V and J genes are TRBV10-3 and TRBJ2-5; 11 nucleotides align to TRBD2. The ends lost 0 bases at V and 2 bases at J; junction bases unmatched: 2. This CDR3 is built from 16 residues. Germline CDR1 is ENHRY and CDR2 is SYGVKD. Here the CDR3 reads CAISESRLAGQETQYF. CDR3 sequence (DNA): TGTGCCATCAGTGAGTCACGACTAGCGGGACAAGAGACCCAGTACTTC.

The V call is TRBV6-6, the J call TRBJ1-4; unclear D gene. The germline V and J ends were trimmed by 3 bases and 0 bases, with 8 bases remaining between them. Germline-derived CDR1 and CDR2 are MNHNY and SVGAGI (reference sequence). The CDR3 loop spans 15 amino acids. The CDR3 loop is CASSYIRTTNEKLFF. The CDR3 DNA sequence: TGTGCCAGCAGTTATATCAGGACAACTAATGAAAAACTGTTTTTT.

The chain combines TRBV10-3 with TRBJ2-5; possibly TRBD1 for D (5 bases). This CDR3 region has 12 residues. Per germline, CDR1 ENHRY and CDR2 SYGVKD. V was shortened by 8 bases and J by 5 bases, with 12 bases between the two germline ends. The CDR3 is CAIGDKGETQYF. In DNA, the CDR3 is TGTGCCATCGGCGATAAGGGGGAGACCCAGTACTTC.

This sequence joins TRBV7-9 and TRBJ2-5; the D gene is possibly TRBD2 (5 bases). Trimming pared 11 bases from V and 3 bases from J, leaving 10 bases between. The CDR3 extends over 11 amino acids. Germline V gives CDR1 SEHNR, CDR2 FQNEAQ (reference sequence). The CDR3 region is CASGREETQYF. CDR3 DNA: TGTGCCTCTGGGCGGGAAGAGACCCAGTACTTC.

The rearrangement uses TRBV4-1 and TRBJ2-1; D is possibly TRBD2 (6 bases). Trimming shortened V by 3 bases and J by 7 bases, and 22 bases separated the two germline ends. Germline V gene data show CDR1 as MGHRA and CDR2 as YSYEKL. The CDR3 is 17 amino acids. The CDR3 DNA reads TGCGCCAGCAGCCACCTTAGCGGTCTCGAATTAACGAATGAGCAGTTCTTC. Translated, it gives CASSHLSGLELTNEQFF.

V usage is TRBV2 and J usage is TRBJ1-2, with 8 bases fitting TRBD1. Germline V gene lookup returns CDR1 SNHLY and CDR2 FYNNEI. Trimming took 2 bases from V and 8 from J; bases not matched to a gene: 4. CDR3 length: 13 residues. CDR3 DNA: TGTGCCAGCAGTGAAACAGGGGGGAGGGGCTACACCTTC. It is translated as CASSETGGRGYTF.

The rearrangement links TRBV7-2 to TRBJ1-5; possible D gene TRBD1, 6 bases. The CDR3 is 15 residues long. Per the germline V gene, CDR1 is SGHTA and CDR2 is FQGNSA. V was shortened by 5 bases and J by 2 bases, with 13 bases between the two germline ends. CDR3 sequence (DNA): TGTGCCAGCAGCCTATGGACAGAACGCAATCAGCCCCAGCATTTT. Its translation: CASSLWTERNQPQHF.

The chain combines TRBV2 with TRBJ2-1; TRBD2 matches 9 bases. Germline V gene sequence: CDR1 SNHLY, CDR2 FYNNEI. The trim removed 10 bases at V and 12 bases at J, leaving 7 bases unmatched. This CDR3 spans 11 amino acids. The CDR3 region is CATQIAGAQFF. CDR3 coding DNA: TGTGCCACCCAGATAGCGGGGGCGCAGTTCTTC.

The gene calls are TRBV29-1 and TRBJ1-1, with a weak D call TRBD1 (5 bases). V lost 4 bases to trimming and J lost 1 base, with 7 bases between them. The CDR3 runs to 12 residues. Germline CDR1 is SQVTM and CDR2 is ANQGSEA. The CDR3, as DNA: TGCAGCGTTGGACAGAGGAACACTGAAGCTTTCTTT. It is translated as CSVGQRNTEAFF.

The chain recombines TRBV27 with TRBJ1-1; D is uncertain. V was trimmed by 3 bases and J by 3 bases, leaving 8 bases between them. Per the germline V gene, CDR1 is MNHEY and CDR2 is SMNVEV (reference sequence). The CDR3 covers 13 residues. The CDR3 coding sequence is TGTGCCAGCAGTTTGAGGCAAGACACTGAAGCTTTCTTT. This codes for CASSLRQDTEAFF.

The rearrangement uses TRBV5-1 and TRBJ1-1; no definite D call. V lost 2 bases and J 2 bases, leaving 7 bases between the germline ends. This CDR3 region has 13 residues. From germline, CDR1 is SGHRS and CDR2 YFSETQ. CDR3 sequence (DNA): TGCGCCAGCAGCTTTCGGACTAACACTGAAGCTTTCTTT. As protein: CASSFRTNTEAFF. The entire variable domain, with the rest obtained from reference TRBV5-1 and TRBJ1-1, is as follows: KAGVTQTPRYLIKTRGQQVTLSCSPISGHRSVSWYQQTPGQGLQFLFEYFSETQRNKGNFPGRFSGRQFSNSRSEMNVSTLELGDSALYLCASSFRTNTEAFFGQGTRLTVV.

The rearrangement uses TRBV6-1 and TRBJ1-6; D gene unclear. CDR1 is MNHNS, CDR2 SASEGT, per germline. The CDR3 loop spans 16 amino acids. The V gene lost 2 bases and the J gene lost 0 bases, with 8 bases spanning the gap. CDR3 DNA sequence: TGTGCCAGCAGTGAATGGTTGCGCTCCTATAATTCACCCCTCCACTTT. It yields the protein CASSEWLRSYNSPLHF.

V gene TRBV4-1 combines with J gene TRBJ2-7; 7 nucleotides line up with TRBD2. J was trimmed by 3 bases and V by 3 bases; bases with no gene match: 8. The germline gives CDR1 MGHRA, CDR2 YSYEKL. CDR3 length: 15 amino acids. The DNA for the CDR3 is TGCGCCAGCAGCCAGGACCCTAGCGGAAACTACGAGCAGTACTTC. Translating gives CASSQDPSGNYEQYF.

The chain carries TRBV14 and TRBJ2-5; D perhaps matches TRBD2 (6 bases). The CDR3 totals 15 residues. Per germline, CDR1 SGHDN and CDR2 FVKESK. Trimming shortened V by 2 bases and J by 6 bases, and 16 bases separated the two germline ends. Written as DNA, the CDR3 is TGTGCCAGCAGCCAAACCCCGGGACTTCCTAAGACCCAGTACTTC. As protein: CASSQTPGLPKTQYF.

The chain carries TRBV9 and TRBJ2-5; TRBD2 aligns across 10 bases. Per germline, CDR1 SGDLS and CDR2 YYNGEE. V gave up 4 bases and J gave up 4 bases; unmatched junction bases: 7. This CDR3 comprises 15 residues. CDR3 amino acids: CASSSGLAELETQYF. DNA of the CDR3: TGTGCCAGCAGCTCAGGACTAGCGGAGTTAGAGACCCAGTACTTC.

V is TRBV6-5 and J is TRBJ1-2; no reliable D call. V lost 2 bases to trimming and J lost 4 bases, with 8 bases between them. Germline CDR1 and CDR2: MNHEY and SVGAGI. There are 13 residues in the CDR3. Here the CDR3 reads CASSYGGLYGYTF. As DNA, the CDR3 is TGTGCCAGCAGTTACGGCGGACTCTATGGCTACACCTTC.

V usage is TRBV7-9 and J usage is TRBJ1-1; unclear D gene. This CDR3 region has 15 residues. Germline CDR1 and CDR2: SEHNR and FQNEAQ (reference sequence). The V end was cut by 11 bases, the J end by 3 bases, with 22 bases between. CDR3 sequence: CAGTESARSDTEAFF. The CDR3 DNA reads TGTGCCGGCACAGAAAGCGCACGATCTGACACTGAAGCTTTCTTT.